Listed here are 30 T cell receptor beta chains from one sample, sequenced in a study of molecular identifiers for immune sequencing clone quantification. TCRdb re-called the PCR reads through MiXCR, storing one row per CDR3 protein. The sample holds about 640,000 distinct CDR3 sequences, 15% to 20% seen once. The sample was naive CD8+ T cells from blood, with Jurkat cell RNA spiked in. Indicated subset: FACS-sorted CD8+CD4-CCR7+CD45RA+ naive T cells. Receptors originate from a human donor in good health. Some libraries in this study had Jurkat cell RNA spiked in.

The J gene is TRBJ1-1, the V gene TRBV6-2 or TRBV6-3; perhaps TRBD1 as D (5 bases). Trimming stripped 2 bases from V and 2 bases from J, with 9 bases between. The CDR3 spans 14 residues. Germline CDR1 reads MNHEY; CDR2 reads SVGEGT. The CDR3 region has the DNA TGTGCCAGCAGTTACCCGGGGCATAACACTGAAGCTTTCTTT. It yields the protein CASSYPGHNTEAFF.

This clonotype was counted at least ten times. V usage is TRBV21-1 and J usage is TRBJ2-2. TRBV21-1 is an annotated pseudogene. This CDR3 has 14 amino acids. In DNA form, the CDR3 reads TGTGCCAGCAGCATTTGGGGTTCCACCGGGGAGCTGTTTTTT. Amino acid sequence: CASSIWGSTGELFF.

This clonotype has at least ten counts. This chain uses TRBV4-1 with TRBJ1-2, with a weak D call TRBD1 (6 bases). The CDR3 has 16 residues. V was cut by 4 bases and J by 5 bases, with 20 bases left in between. Germline V gene data show CDR1 as MGHRA and CDR2 as YSYEKL. The CDR3 protein is CASSPGGTPGDYGYTF. CDR3 DNA: TGCGCCAGCAGCCCTGGCGGGACACCCGGGGATTATGGCTACACCTTC.

For this clonotype: Possible read error: a much larger clone is one base away. The chain employs TRBV9 and TRBJ1-3; D uncertain. V lost 3 bases and J 7 bases, leaving 8 bases between the germline ends. In germline, CDR1 is SGDLS, CDR2 YYNGEE. The CDR3 consists of 12 residues. As DNA, the CDR3 is TGTGCCAGCAGCGGGCAGCCGAACACCATATATTTT. Its translation is CASSGQPNTIYF. The full variable domain, with the rest looked up from reference TRBV9 and TRBJ1-3, is DSGVTQTPKHLITATGQRVTLRCSPRSGDLSVYWYQQSLDQGLQFLIQYYNGEERAKGNILERFSAQQFPDLHSELNLSSLELGDSALYFCASSGQPNTIYFGEGSWLTVV.

Only a few counts were recorded for this clonotype. This chain links TRBV13 with TRBJ2-1; TRBD2 matches 8 bases. Germline V lookup: CDR1 PRHDT, CDR2 FYEKMQ (reference sequence). This CDR3 is built from 15 residues. With V trimmed by 0 bases and J by 9 bases, 7 bases remained unmatched. CDR3 region: CASSLGGGRMLEQFF. DNA for the CDR3: TGTGCCAGCAGCTTAGGTGGCGGGAGGATGCTTGAGCAGTTCTTC.

This clonotype was found a few times. The chain is built from TRBV19 and TRBJ2-5; TRBD2 matches 10 bases. This CDR3 contains 16 residues. CDR1 LNHDA and CDR2 SQIVND come from the germline V gene (reference sequence). V was pared by 6 bases and J by 1 base, with 8 bases of the junction left unmatched. In DNA form, the CDR3 reads TGTGCCAGTAGGGGGGGTAGCGGGGGGTCCCAAGAGACCCAGTACTTC. Its translation: CASRGGSGGSQETQYF.

Turning to this clonotype: A read error is possible here, since a much larger clone lies one base away. This chain joins TRBV12-3 or TRBV12-4 and TRBJ2-7; no clear D gene. CDR3 length equals 12 residues. The CDR3, as DNA: TGTGCCGTGGGCAGTAACTCCTACGAGCGGTACTTC. It translates to CAVGSNSYERYF.

This clonotype was seen more than once but under ten times. The V gene is TRBV27, the J gene TRBJ1-3; the D gene is possibly TRBD1 (6 bases). The germline gives CDR1 MNHEY, CDR2 SMNVEV (reference sequence). The CDR3 is 20 amino acids. V was clipped by 8 bases and J by 0 bases, with 29 bases between them. The CDR3 nucleotides read TGTGCCAGCGGCGTGCTCTCTAAGGGACAACAACTCCACTCTGGAAACACCATATATTTT. Residues: CASGVLSKGQQLHSGNTIYF.

This sequence joins TRBV28 and TRBJ2-7; D is unresolved. The CDR3 extends over 13 amino acids. Between the trimmed V and J ends, which lost 8 bases and 3 bases, there was a span of 14 bases. The germline V gene has CDR1 MDHEN and CDR2 SYDVKM. For the CDR3, the DNA is TGTGCCAGCTGCATGGACGAGCGCTACGAGCAGTACTTC. Translation: CASCMDERYEQYF.

This clonotype has at least ten counts. The chain couples TRBV5-6 to TRBJ2-7; 7 bases agree with TRBD1. Unmatched junction bases numbered 4, after V lost 4 bases and J lost 0 bases. This CDR3 spans 14 amino acids. Looked up from germline, CDR1 is SGHDT and CDR2 is YYEEEE. CDR3 nucleotides: TGTGCCAGCAGCCCGGGACAGAACTCCTACGAGCAGTACTTC. Amino acid sequence: CASSPGQNSYEQYF.

Concerning this clonotype: The junction departs from germline at one end; a sequencing error may be responsible. The rearrangement links TRBV4-3 to TRBJ2-1; D not resolved. Germline V gene data show CDR1 as LGHNA and CDR2 as YSLEER. This CDR3 region has 14 residues. DNA of the CDR3: TGCGCCAGCAGCCGGACCAGCTCCTACGATGAGCAGTTCTTC. Translating gives CASSRTSSYDEQFF.

This clonotype was seen more than once but under ten times. CDR3 nucleotides: TGTGCCAGCAGTGAAGCGCTCGGGGGTGCGAGCGATGAGCAGTTCTTC. This gives the protein CASSEALGGASDEQFF. V gene TRBV6-1 combines with J gene TRBJ2-1; perhaps TRBD2 as D (6 bases). V lost 0 bases and J 8 bases, leaving 17 bases between the germline ends. The germline V gene has CDR1 MNHNS and CDR2 SASEGT. The length of the CDR3 is 16 residues.

This clonotype appeared many times. The rearrangement links TRBV5-1 to TRBJ2-3; D possibly corresponds to TRBD2 (5 bases). Trimming took 0 bases from V and 4 from J, leaving 12 bases between them. Per germline, CDR1 SGHRS and CDR2 YFSETQ. This CDR3 contains 15 residues. CDR3: CASSLASGWSDTQYF. CDR3 bases: TGCGCCAGCAGCTTGGCATCGGGGTGGTCAGATACGCAGTATTTT. The variable domain in full, with the rest retrieved from reference TRBV5-1 and TRBJ2-3, is KAGVTQTPRYLIKTRGQQVTLSCSPISGHRSVSWYQQTPGQGLQFLFEYFSETQRNKGNFPGRFSGRQFSNSRSEMNVSTLELGDSALYLCASSLASGWSDTQYFGPGTRLTVL.

This clonotype was seen at least ten times. V and J are TRBV6-5 and TRBJ1-5; 11 nucleotides line up with TRBD1. Germline CDR1 is MNHEY and CDR2 is SVGAGI. The CDR3 is made up of 14 amino acids. V lost 6 bases and J lost 6; bases outside the gene matches: 4. CDR3 in amino acids: CASRPGTGGQPQHF. CDR3 DNA: TGTGCCAGCAGACCCGGGACAGGGGGTCAGCCCCAGCATTTT.

This clonotype has at least ten counts. The CDR3 loop reads CASSLGQGQRYTF. Written as DNA, the CDR3 is TGTGCCAGCAGTTTAGGACAGGGACAACGATACACCTTC. The chain has TRBV5-6 and TRBJ1-2; the match to TRBD1 covers 8 bases. Germline CDR1 reads SGHDT; CDR2 reads YYEEEE. This CDR3 comprises 13 residues. With V trimmed by 5 bases and J by 11 bases, 11 bases remained unmatched.

This clonotype was counted ten times or more. V gene TRBV19 combines with J gene TRBJ2-7; D is ambiguous. CDR1 and CDR2 from the germline V gene are LNHDA and SQIVND (reference sequence). This CDR3 is 13 amino acids long. Trimming cost V 3 bases and J 4 bases, with 10 bases left between them. The DNA of the CDR3 is TGTGCCAGTAGTATTGGAACCTGGTACGAGCAGTACTTC. It translates to CASSIGTWYEQYF.

This clonotype was counted many times. The chain combines TRBV7-9 with TRBJ2-5; 9 nucleotides line up with TRBD1. CDR3 size: 17 residues. Germline CDR1 SEHNR, CDR2 FQNEAQ (reference sequence). V shed 5 bases, J shed 4 bases, and the junction held 14 bases outside the gene matches. CDR3 in amino acids: CASSGSRTGELRETQYF. The CDR3 DNA is TGTGCCAGCAGCGGCAGCCGGACAGGGGAATTGCGAGAGACCCAGTACTTC. The entire variable domain, with the rest obtained from reference TRBV7-9 and TRBJ2-5, is as follows: DTGVSQNPRHKITKRGQNVTFRCDPISEHNRLYWYRQTLGQGPEFLTYFQNEAQLEKSRLLSDRFSAERPKGSFSTLEIQRTEQGDSAMYLCASSGSRTGELRETQYFGPGTRLLVL.

This clonotype has at least ten counts. In DNA, the CDR3 is TGTGCCAGTAGTATGGTGGTCGGATCCTACGAGCAGTACTTC. Protein sequence: CASSMVVGSYEQYF. The chain recombines TRBV19 with TRBJ2-7; no clear D gene. Trimming removed 3 bases at V and 1 base at J, with 10 bases between. Germline V gene lookup returns CDR1 LNHDA and CDR2 SQIVND (reference sequence). This CDR3 spans 14 amino acids.

This clonotype was picked up a small number of times. The genes are TRBV24-1 and TRBJ2-7, with 12 positions matching TRBD2. Looked up from germline, CDR1 is KGHDR and CDR2 is SFDVKD. Losses at the gene ends were 7 bases for V and 3 bases for J; bases not matched to a gene: 21. The CDR3 has 20 amino acids. This CDR3 is CATRAELGQGRTSGIYEQYF. Written as DNA, the CDR3 is TGTGCCACCAGAGCCGAACTCGGACAGGGTAGGACTAGCGGGATCTACGAGCAGTACTTC.

This clonotype has just a few counts. The rearrangement links TRBV20-1 to TRBJ2-7; 12 positions agree with TRBD2. The germline V gene encodes CDR1 DFQATT and CDR2 SNEGSKA (reference sequence). The CDR3 contains 20 residues. V lost 1 base, J lost 5 bases, and 21 bases stayed unmatched. CDR3 loop: CSARGEKPSGRAGYWDEQYF. CDR3 sequence (DNA): TGCAGTGCTAGAGGTGAAAAACCTAGCGGGAGGGCCGGGTATTGGGACGAGCAGTACTTC.

This clonotype appeared many times. The chain joins TRBV27 to TRBJ1-1; no firm D call. In germline, CDR1 is MNHEY, CDR2 SMNVEV (reference sequence). Trimming took off 8 bases at V and 4 bases at J, with 17 bases between the two ends. The length of the CDR3 is 14 residues. This CDR3 reads CASGPTFLGTEAFF. The CDR3 coding sequence is TGTGCCAGCGGGCCGACTTTCCTGGGCACTGAAGCTTTCTTT.

Points on this clonotype: A read error may be the cause here, since a much bigger clone is one base away. The V call is TRBV29-1, the J call TRBJ2-7; D is uncertain. CDR1 SQVTM and CDR2 ANQGSEA come from the germline V gene. The CDR3 spans 16 residues. In DNA, the CDR3 is TGCAGCGTTGAAGAGCTAGGGATTGGAATGACCTACGAGCAGCACTTC. Protein product: CSVEELGIGMTYEQHF.

This clonotype turned up a few times. V gene TRBV24-1 combines with J gene TRBJ2-5; the D gene could be TRBD1 or TRBD2 (5 bases each). There are 14 residues in the CDR3. V was cut by 5 bases and J by 9 bases, with 18 bases left in between. Germline assignment: CDR1 KGHDR and CDR2 SFDVKD. This CDR3 reads CATSVEEDKRAQYF. In DNA, the CDR3 is TGTGCCACCAGTGTCGAGGAGGACAAAAGGGCCCAGTACTTC.

The sample holds a few counts of this clonotype. The chain recombines TRBV27 with TRBJ2-6; D ambiguous. The CDR3 is 16 amino acids. Trimming stripped 7 bases from V and 0 bases from J, with 13 bases between. In germline, CDR1 is MNHEY, CDR2 SMNVEV (reference sequence). CDR3: CASTRVLPSGANVLTF. CDR3 sequence (DNA): TGTGCCAGCACCCGGGTCCTTCCCTCTGGGGCCAACGTCCTGACTTTC.

The rearrangement joins TRBV2 to TRBJ2-1; D call uncertain. CDR1 is SNHLY and CDR2 is FYNNEI in the germline V gene. The CDR3 has 13 residues. With 6 bases removed from V and 4 bases from J, the gap between germline ends came to 10 bases. DNA for the CDR3: TGTGCCAGCAGGTTCGACACGTACAATGAGCAGTTCTTC. Its protein is CASRFDTYNEQFF.

This clonotype was detected ten times or more. This chain links TRBV5-1 with TRBJ2-5; the D call may be TRBD1 or TRBD2 (6 bases each). Trimming took 0 bases from V and 4 from J, leaving 16 bases between them. The CDR3 extends over 16 amino acids. The germline gives CDR1 SGHRS, CDR2 YFSETQ. The CDR3 coding sequence is TGCGCCAGCAGCTTGGTCCGACAGGTGGAGGGAGAGACCCAGTACTTC. It yields the protein CASSLVRQVEGETQYF.

Points on this clonotype: A much larger clonotype is one base distant, so this may be a read error. The V and J genes are TRBV6-2 or TRBV6-3 and TRBJ2-6; D possibly corresponds to TRBD1 (5 bases). The CDR3 has 19 amino acids. Per the germline V gene, CDR1 is MNHEY and CDR2 is SVGEGT. The DNA of the CDR3 is TGTGCCAGCAGTTACTCGAAGTCCAAACGAGTCTCTGGGGCCAACGCCCTGACTTTC. Translation: CASSYSKSKRVSGANALTF.

This clonotype was seen a handful of times. The V and J genes are TRBV27 and TRBJ2-3; 11 positions match TRBD2. This CDR3 has 17 residues. Germline V CDR1 and CDR2: MNHEY, SMNVEV (reference sequence). Losses at the gene ends were 3 bases for V and 4 bases for J; bases not matched to a gene: 9. DNA of the CDR3: TGTGCCAGCAGTTTGATCCCCGGGACTAGCGGCGCAGATACGCAGTATTTT. Encoded protein: CASSLIPGTSGADTQYF.

This clonotype was seen repeatedly, ten times or more. The chain employs TRBV7-9 and TRBJ1-1; D call uncertain. Germline V gene lookup returns CDR1 SEHNR and CDR2 FQNEAQ (reference sequence). The CDR3 totals 13 residues. V was shortened by 5 bases and J by 0 bases, with 7 bases between the two germline ends. Here the CDR3 reads CASSTSMNTEAFF. CDR3 DNA sequence: TGTGCCAGCAGCACCTCAATGAACACTGAAGCTTTCTTT.

This clonotype was observed at least ten times. This chain connects TRBV20-1 to TRBJ1-5; TRBD1 agrees at 7 bases. Germline CDR1 and CDR2: DFQATT and SNEGSKA (reference sequence). The CDR3 spans 15 residues. The junction had 8 bases not matched to a gene; V was cut back by 6 bases and J by 0 bases. In DNA, the CDR3 is TGCAGTGCCTTGACAGGGATACATAGCAATCAGCCCCAGCATTTT. Translated, it gives CSALTGIHSNQPQHF.